The 20 T cell receptor beta chains presented below share a single source sample, sequenced in a study of PD-L1 blockade in urothelial cancer. TCRdb keeps only in-frame clones here, not all; method: immunoSEQ multiplex PCR. This table holds 35,000 to 40,000 clones, about four fifths found once. The material was PBMCs, obtained around atezolizumab (anti-PD-L1) treatment. Receptor source: a man in his sixties with urothelial cancer.

The count of this clone is one. The rearrangement uses TRBV19 and TRBJ1-2, with D unclear. This CDR3 region has 14 residues. CDR1 and CDR2 from the germline V gene are LNHDA and SQIVND (reference sequence). Trimming took 3 bases from V and 4 from J, leaving 12 bases between them. This CDR3 reads CASSMRHVVYGYTF. The CDR3 DNA follows: TGTGCCAGTAGTATGCGCCATGTGGTCTATGGCTACACCTTC.

The chain carries TRBV27 and TRBJ1-5; D remains ambiguous. Trimming took 3 bases from V and 4 from J, leaving 7 bases between them. The CDR3 has 13 amino acids. The germline V gene encodes CDR1 MNHEY and CDR2 SMNVEV (reference sequence). The CDR3 loop reads CASSFSQNQPQHF. CDR3 sequence (DNA): TGTGCCAGCAGTTTCTCACAGAATCAGCCCCAGCATTTT.

This chain uses TRBV2 with TRBJ1-6, with D possibly matching TRBD1 (5 bases). CDR1 SNHLY and CDR2 FYNNEI come from the germline V gene. The CDR3 spans 16 residues. Deletions cut 2 bases from V and 6 bases from J, with 14 bases between. The CDR3 bases are TGTGCCAGCAGTGAAAGGATGTACAGGCTTAATTCACCCCTCCACTTT. Its protein product is CASSERMYRLNSPLHF.

The gene calls are TRBV30 and TRBJ2-3, with 11 bases fitting TRBD2. The V and J ends lost 1 base and 4 bases, in that order; junction bases with no gene match: 7. CDR1 GTSNPN and CDR2 SVGIG come from the germline V gene (reference sequence). CDR3 length: 16 residues. The CDR3 protein is CAWSGAASGGSDTQYF. The CDR3 DNA reads TGTGCCTGGAGTGGCGCGGCTAGCGGGGGGTCAGATACGCAGTATTTT.

V and J are TRBV7-3 and TRBJ2-2, with a weak D call TRBD1 (6 bases). This CDR3 spans 14 amino acids. Germline loops: CDR1 SGHTA, CDR2 FQGTGA. V was shortened by 5 bases and J by 7 bases, with 14 bases between the two germline ends. CDR3 coding DNA: TGTGCCAGCAGCCCACAGGGTGCTGGCGGGGAGCTGTTTTTT. Protein product: CASSPQGAGGELFF.

V usage is TRBV11-2 and J usage is TRBJ2-7, with a possible D match to TRBD1 (6 bases). The germline V gene encodes CDR1 SGHAT and CDR2 FQNNGV. CDR3 length equals 14 residues. V dropped 4 bases and J dropped 0 bases, with 10 bases sitting between them. The CDR3 spells CASSSARGSYEQYF. CDR3 coding DNA: TGTGCCAGCAGCTCGGCCAGGGGCTCCTACGAGCAGTACTTC.

This clone came up a few times. This chain uses TRBV5-8 with TRBJ1-5, with a possible D match to TRBD1 (6 bases). CDR1 is SGHTS and CDR2 is YDEGEE in the germline V gene. CDR3 size: 13 residues. V was pared by 1 base and J by 6 bases, with 8 bases between. DNA for the CDR3: TGTGCCAGCAGCTTGACAGGGAGTCAGCCCCAGCATTTT. This codes for CASSLTGSQPQHF.

The sample holds a few counts of this clone. The V call is TRBV4-1, the J call TRBJ2-5; no firm D call. The CDR3 is 17 residues long. Germline CDR1 is MGHRA and CDR2 is YSYEKL. The germline V and J ends were trimmed by 0 bases and 1 base, with 15 bases remaining between them. CDR3 bases: TGCGCCAGCAGCCAAGAGGCGAGGCTAGATAGCCAAGAGACCCAGTACTTC. This encodes CASSQEARLDSQETQYF.

The V and J genes are TRBV13 and TRBJ2-7; 7 bases are a match to TRBD1. Per the germline V gene, CDR1 is PRHDT and CDR2 is FYEKMQ (reference sequence). V gave up 5 bases and J gave up 2 bases; unmatched junction bases: 9. The CDR3 consists of 15 residues. The CDR3: CASSVSGTEAYEQYF. Written as DNA, the CDR3 is TGTGCCAGCAGCGTCTCCGGGACAGAAGCCTACGAGCAGTACTTC. The whole variable domain, filled in from reference TRBV13 and TRBJ2-7, reads AAGVIQSPRHLIKEKRETATLKCYPIPRHDTVYWYQQGPGQDPQFLISFYEKMQSDKGSIPDRFSAQQFSDYHSELNMSSLELGDSALYFCASSVSGTEAYEQYFGPGTRLTVT.

The V gene is TRBV4-1, the J gene TRBJ2-5; the D is unclear. The CDR3 has 13 amino acids. The V end was cut by 1 base, the J end by 5 bases, with 8 bases between. Germline V CDR1 and CDR2: MGHRA, YSYEKL. The CDR3 nucleotides read TGCGCCAGCAGCCAAGCAGGTCTTGAGACCCAGTACTTC. It yields the protein CASSQAGLETQYF.

This clone was seen only a few times. This chain connects TRBV27 to TRBJ2-7, with 8 positions matching TRBD2. This CDR3 spans 18 amino acids. The germline CDR1 and CDR2 sequences are MNHEY and SMNVEV (reference sequence). V shed 6 bases, J shed 3 bases, and the junction held 19 bases outside the gene matches. The CDR3 DNA follows: TGTGCCAGCAGGGGGGGATGGGTTAGTCGGGGGGGCAGCTACGAGCAGTACTTC. This gives the protein CASRGGWVSRGGSYEQYF.

This clone turned up a few times. The CDR3 nucleotides are TGTGCCAGCAGCTTAGATGGGCATGAAGCTTTCTTT. This gives the protein CASSLDGHEAFF. This chain links TRBV7-9 with TRBJ1-1, with D unresolved. The CDR3 totals 12 residues. The germline V and J ends were trimmed by 1 base and 7 bases, with 7 bases remaining between them. Germline CDR1 and CDR2: SEHNR and FQNEAQ (reference sequence).

V gene TRBV7-6 combines with J gene TRBJ1-5, with unresolved D. Germline V gene lookup returns CDR1 SGHVS and CDR2 FNYEAQ. CDR3 length: 13 residues. The V gene lost 5 bases and the J gene lost 6 bases, with 11 bases spanning the gap. The CDR3 loop is CASSTEGLQPQHF. CDR3 in DNA: TGTGCCAGCAGCACAGAGGGCCTTCAGCCCCAGCATTTT. The whole variable domain, remainder taken from reference TRBV7-6 and TRBJ1-5, is GAGVSQSPRYKVTKRGQDVALRCDPISGHVSLYWYRQALGQGPEFLTYFNYEAQQDKSGLPNDRFSAERPEGSISTLTIQRTEQRDSAMYRCASSTEGLQPQHFGDGTRLSIL.

The chain recombines TRBV19 with TRBJ1-5, with TRBD1 matching over 10 bases. Germline lookup yields CDR1 LNHDA and CDR2 SQIVND (reference sequence). This CDR3 region has 15 residues. V was pared by 8 bases and J by 2 bases, with 6 bases of the junction left unmatched. This CDR3 reads CASGTGVWGNQPQHF. The CDR3 region has the DNA TGTGCCAGTGGGACAGGGGTTTGGGGCAATCAGCCCCAGCATTTT. The full variable domain, completed using reference TRBV19 and TRBJ1-5, is DGGITQSPKYLFRKEGQNVTLSCEQNLNHDAMYWYRQDPGQGLRLIYYSQIVNDFQKGDIAEGYSVSREKKESFPLTVTSAQKNPTAFYLCASGTGVWGNQPQHFGDGTRLSIL.

This chain uses TRBV28 with TRBJ1-2, with D possibly matching TRBD1 (5 bases). CDR3 length: 13 amino acids. CDR1 and CDR2 (germline): MDHEN, SYDVKM. Trimming cost V 6 bases and J 2 bases, with 10 bases left between them. DNA for the CDR3: TGTGCCAGCAGCACACAGGACAACTATGGCTACACCTTC. As protein: CASSTQDNYGYTF.

The genes are TRBV5-1 and TRBJ1-2; TRBD1 aligns across 11 bases. Germline V CDR1 and CDR2: SGHRS, YFSETQ. The ends lost 4 bases at V and 0 bases at J; junction bases unmatched: 5. The CDR3 is 16 amino acids. The DNA for the CDR3 is TGCGCCAGCAGCCAAGGGACAGGGGGAGCTAACTATGGCTACACCTTC. Amino acid sequence: CASSQGTGGANYGYTF.

V gene TRBV19 combines with J gene TRBJ2-3, with 10 positions matching TRBD1. Losses at the gene ends were 7 bases for V and 0 bases for J; bases not matched to a gene: 7. The CDR3 loop spans 16 amino acids. The V gene's germline CDR1 is LNHDA and CDR2 SQIVND (reference sequence). In DNA, the CDR3 is TGTGCCAGTACCCGGTGGGGACAGGGGAGCACAGATACGCAGTATTTT. Its translation: CASTRWGQGSTDTQYF.

V usage is TRBV28 and J usage is TRBJ2-1; 11 bases match TRBD1. The V segment lost 7 bases and the J segment 8 bases; nucleotides outside the gene matches: 10. This CDR3 is built from 15 residues. CDR1 MDHEN and CDR2 SYDVKM come from the germline V gene. The CDR3 sequence: CASTLDRGLSDEQFF. CDR3 coding DNA: TGTGCCAGCACCCTGGACAGGGGGCTCTCGGATGAGCAGTTCTTC.

The V call is TRBV21-1, the J call TRBJ2-7; TRBD2, as called in the table, went unchecked against the DNA. TRBV21-1 is marked as a pseudogene. CDR3 length equals 11 residues. The CDR3 sequence is CASSPCYEQYF. The CDR3 bases are TGTGCCAGCAGCCCGTGCTACGAGCAGTACTTC.

The chain recombines TRBV27 with TRBJ2-7; possibly TRBD2 for D (5 bases). The germline V gene has CDR1 MNHEY and CDR2 SMNVEV (reference sequence). Between the trimmed V and J ends, which lost 2 bases and 5 bases, there was a span of 13 bases. The CDR3 runs to 14 residues. In DNA, the CDR3 is TGTGCCAGCAGTTTAGGGAGAGGGATCGACGAGCAGTACTTC. This encodes CASSLGRGIDEQYF.